This TCR beta chain appears in the sequencing data of a study of blood T cell repertoires in COVID-19. Study overall: COVID-19 samples from acute and convalescent phases originated in the United States, Italy and Spain. In each case, the material was cDNA or gDNA derived from T cells, B-cell-depleted T cells, or PBMCs.

Original methodology: Amplifying reference gene primers gave estimates of nucleated cell counts. The data were produced by immunoSEQ multiplex PCR, yet TCRdb's version contains in-frame clones alone and is incomplete. V, J and clone size are those of that table, while D and trimming were read from the DNA. The sample lists 380,000 or so clones, 88% occurring once. Trimming pared 3 bases from V and 1 base from J, leaving 11 bases between. Germline V gene sequence: CDR1 SGHKS, CDR2 YYEKEE (reference sequence). This CDR3 region has 16 residues. The sample taken for sequencing was PBMCs or T cells enriched from blood (not recorded which). The receptor comes from a woman aged 25 to 45 with acute COVID-19. V usage is TRBV5-5 and J usage is TRBJ1-6; D gene ambiguous. CDR3 residues: CASSYSAASYNSPLHF. The CDR3 region has the DNA TGTGCCAGCAGCTACTCCGCGGCGTCCTATAATTCACCCCTCCACTTT.